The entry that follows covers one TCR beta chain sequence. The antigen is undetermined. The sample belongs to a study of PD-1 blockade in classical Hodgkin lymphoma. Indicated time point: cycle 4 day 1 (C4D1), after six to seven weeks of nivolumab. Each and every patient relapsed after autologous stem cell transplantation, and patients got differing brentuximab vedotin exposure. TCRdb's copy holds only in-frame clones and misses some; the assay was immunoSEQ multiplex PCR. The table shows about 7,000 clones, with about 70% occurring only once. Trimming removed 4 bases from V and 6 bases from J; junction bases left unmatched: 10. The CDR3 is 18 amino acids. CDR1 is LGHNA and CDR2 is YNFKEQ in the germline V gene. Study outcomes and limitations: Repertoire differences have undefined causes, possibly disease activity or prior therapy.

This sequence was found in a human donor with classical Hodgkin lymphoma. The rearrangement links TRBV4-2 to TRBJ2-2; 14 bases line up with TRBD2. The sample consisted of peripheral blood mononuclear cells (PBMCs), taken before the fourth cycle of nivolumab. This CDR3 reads CASSPRLAGGLQAGELFF. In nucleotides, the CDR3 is TGTGCCAGCAGCCCGCGACTAGCGGGAGGGCTTCAGGCCGGGGAGCTGTTTTTT.